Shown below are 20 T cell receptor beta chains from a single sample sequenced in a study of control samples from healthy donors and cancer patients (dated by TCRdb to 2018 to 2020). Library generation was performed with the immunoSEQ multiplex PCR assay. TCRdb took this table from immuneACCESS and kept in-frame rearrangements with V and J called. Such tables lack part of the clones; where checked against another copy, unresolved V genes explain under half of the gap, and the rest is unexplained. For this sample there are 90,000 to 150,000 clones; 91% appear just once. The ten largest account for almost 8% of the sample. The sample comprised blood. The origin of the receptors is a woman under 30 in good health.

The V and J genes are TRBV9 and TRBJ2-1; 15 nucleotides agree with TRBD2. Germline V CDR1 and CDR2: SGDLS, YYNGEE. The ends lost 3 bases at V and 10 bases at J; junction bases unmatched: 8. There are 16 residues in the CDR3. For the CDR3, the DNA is TGTGCCAGCAGCGCCCGGACTAGCGGGGGGGCAGGGGAGCAGTTCTTC. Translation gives CASSARTSGGAGEQFF.

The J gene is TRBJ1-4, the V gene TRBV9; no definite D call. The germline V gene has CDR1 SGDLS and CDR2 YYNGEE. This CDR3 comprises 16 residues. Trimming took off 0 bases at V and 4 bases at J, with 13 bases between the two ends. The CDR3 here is CASSVALRADNEKLFF. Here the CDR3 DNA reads TGTGCCAGCAGCGTAGCTTTGAGAGCGGATAATGAAAAACTGTTTTTT.

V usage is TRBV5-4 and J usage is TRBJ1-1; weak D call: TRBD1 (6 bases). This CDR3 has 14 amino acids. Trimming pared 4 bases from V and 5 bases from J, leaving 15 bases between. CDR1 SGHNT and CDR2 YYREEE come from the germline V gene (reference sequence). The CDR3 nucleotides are TGTGCCAGCAGCCCAGAACAGGGCAGGACTGAAGCTTTCTTT. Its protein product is CASSPEQGRTEAFF.

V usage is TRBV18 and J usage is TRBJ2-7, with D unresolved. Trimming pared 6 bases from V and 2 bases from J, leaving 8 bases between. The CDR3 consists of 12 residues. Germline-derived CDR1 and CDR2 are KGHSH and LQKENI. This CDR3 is CASSEETYEQYF. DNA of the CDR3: TGTGCCAGCTCGGAAGAAACCTACGAGCAGTACTTC.

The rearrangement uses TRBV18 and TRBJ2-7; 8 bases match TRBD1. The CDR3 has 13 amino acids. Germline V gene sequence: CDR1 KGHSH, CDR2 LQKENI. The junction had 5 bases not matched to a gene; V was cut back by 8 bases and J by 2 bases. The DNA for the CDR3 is TGTGCCAGCGCTCCGGGACAGGCCTACGAGCAGTACTTC. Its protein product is CASAPGQAYEQYF.

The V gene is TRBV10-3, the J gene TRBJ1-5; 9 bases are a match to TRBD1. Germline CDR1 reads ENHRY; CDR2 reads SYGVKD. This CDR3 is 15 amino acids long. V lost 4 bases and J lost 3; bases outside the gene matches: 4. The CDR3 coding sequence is TGTGCCATCAGTGTGGACAGGGGTCACAATCAGCCCCAGCATTTT. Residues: CAISVDRGHNQPQHF.

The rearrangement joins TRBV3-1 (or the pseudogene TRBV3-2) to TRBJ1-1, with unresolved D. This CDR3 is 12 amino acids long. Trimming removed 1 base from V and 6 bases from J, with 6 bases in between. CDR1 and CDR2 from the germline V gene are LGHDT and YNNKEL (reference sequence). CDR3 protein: CASSQATAEAFF. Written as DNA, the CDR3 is TGTGCCAGCAGCCAAGCTACCGCTGAAGCTTTCTTT.

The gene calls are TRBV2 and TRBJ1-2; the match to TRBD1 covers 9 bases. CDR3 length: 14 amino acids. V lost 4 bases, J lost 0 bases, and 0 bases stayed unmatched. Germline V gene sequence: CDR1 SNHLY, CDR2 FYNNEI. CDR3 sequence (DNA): TGTGCCAGCAGTGGACAGGGGGCTAACTATGGCTACACCTTC. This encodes CASSGQGANYGYTF.

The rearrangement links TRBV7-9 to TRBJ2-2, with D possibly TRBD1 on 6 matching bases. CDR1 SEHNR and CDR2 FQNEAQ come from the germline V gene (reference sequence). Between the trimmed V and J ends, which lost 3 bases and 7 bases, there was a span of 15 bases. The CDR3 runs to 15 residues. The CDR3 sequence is CASSFRGFLGGELFF. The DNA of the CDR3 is TGTGCCAGCAGCTTCAGGGGATTCTTAGGCGGGGAGCTGTTTTTT.

The CDR3 sequence is CSASFNEQFF. In nucleotides, the CDR3 is TGCAGTGCTAGCTTCAATGAGCAGTTCTTC. The V call is TRBV20-1, the J call TRBJ2-1; D unclear. Trimming pared 3 bases from V and 6 bases from J, leaving 3 bases between. Germline V gene sequence: CDR1 DFQATT, CDR2 SNEGSKA (reference sequence). The CDR3 has 10 amino acids.

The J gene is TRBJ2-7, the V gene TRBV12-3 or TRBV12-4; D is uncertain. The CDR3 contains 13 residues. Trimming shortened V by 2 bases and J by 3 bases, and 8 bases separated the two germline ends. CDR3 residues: CASSLHRDYEQYF. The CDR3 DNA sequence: TGTGCCAGCAGTTTACACAGAGACTACGAGCAGTACTTC.

The CDR3, as DNA: TGTGCCAGCAGCTTCGTTCCGGGGCCGGCAACTAATGAAAAACTGTTTTTT. Its protein is CASSFVPGPATNEKLFF. This sequence joins TRBV5-4 and TRBJ1-4, with TRBD1 as a possible D gene (5 bases). Germline V gene lookup returns CDR1 SGHNT and CDR2 YYREEE (reference sequence). V was trimmed by 2 bases and J by 0 bases, leaving 14 bases between them. This CDR3 is built from 17 residues.

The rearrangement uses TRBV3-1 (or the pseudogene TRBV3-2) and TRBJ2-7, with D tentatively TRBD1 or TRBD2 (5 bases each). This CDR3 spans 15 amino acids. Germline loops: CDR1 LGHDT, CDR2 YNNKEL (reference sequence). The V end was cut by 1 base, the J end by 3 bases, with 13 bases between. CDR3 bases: TGTGCCAGCAGCCAAGCCCGGGACGGATACTACGAGCAGTACTTC. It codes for CASSQARDGYYEQYF.

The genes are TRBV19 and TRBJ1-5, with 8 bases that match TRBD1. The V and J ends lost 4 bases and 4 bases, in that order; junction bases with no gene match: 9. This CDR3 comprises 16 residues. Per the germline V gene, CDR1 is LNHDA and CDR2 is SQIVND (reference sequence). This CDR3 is CASSRGYRGRNQPQHF. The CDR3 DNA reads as TGTGCCAGTAGTAGGGGTTACAGGGGGAGGAATCAGCCCCAGCATTTT. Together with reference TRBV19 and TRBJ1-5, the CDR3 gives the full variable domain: DGGITQSPKYLFRKEGQNVTLSCEQNLNHDAMYWYRQDPGQGLRLIYYSQIVNDFQKGDIAEGYSVSREKKESFPLTVTSAQKNPTAFYLCASSRGYRGRNQPQHFGDGTRLSIL.

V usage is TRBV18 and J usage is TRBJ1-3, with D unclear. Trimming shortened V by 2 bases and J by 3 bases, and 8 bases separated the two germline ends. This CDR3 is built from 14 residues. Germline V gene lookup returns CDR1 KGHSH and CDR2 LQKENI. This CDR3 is CASSPGPGGNTIYF. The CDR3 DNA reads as TGTGCCAGCTCACCAGGGCCTGGTGGAAACACCATATATTTT. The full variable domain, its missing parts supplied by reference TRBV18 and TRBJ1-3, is NAGVMQNPRHLVRRRGQEARLRCSPMKGHSHVYWYRQLPEEGLKFMVYLQKENIIDESGMPKERFSAEFPKEGPSILRIQQVVRGDSAAYFCASSPGPGGNTIYFGEGSWLTVV.

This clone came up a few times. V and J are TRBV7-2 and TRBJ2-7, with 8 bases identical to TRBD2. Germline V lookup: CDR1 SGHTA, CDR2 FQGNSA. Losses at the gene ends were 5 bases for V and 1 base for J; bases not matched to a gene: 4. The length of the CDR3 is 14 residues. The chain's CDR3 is CASSPRGGSYEQYF. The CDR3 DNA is TGTGCCAGCAGCCCTCGGGGGGGGTCCTACGAGCAGTACTTC.

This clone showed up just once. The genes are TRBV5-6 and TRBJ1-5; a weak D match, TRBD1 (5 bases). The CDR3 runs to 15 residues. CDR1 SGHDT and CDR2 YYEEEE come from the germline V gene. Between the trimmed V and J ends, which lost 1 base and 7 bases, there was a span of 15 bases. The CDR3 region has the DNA TGTGCCAGCAGCTTGATTTCGGTGGGGGGGCAGCCCCAGCATTTT. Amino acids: CASSLISVGGQPQHF.

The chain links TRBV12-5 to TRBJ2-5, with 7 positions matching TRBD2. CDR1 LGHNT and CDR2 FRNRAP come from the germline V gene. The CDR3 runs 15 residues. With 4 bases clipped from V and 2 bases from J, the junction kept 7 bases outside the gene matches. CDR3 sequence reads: CASGSRAGGQETQYF. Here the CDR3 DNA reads TGTGCTAGTGGTTCTCGGGCCGGGGGGCAAGAGACCCAGTACTTC.

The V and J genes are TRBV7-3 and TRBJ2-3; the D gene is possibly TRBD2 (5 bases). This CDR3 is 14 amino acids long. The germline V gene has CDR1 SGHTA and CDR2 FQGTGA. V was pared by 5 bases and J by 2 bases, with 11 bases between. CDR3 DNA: TGTGCCAGCAGCCTGAGCGGCTACACAGATACGCAGTATTTT. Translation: CASSLSGYTDTQYF.

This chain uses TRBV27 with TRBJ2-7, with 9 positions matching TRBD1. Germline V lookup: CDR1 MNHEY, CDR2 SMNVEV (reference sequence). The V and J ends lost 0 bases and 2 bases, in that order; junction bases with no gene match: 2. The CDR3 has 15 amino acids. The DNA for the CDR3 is TGTGCCAGCAGTTTATCGACAGGGGGGGCCTACGAGCAGTACTTC. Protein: CASSLSTGGAYEQYF.